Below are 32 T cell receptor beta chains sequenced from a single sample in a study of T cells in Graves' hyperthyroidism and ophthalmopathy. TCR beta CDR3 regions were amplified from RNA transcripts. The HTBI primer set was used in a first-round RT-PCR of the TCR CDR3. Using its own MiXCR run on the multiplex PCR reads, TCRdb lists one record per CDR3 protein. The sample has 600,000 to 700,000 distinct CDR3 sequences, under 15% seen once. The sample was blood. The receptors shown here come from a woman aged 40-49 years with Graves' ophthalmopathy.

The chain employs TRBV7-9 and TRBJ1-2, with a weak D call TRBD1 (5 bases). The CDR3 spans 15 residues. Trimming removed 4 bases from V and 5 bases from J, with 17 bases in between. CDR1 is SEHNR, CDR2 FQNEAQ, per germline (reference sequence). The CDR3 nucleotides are TGTGCCAGCAGCTCACGGGACGATCATGTGTATGGCTACACCTTC. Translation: CASSSRDDHVYGYTF.

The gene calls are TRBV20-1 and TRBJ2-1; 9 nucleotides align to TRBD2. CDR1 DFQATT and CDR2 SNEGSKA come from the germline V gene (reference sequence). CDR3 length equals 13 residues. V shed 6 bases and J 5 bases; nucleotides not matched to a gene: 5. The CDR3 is CSAELAGNNEQFF. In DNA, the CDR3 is TGCAGTGCCGAACTAGCGGGCAACAATGAGCAGTTCTTC.

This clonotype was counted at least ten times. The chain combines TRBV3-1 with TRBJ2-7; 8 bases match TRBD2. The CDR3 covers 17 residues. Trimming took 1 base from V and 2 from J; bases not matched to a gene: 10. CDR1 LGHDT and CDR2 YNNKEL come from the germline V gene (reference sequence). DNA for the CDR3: TGTGCCAGCAGCCAAGGAACGGGCGGGAGGAGGCCCTACGAGCAGTACTTC. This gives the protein CASSQGTGGRRPYEQYF.

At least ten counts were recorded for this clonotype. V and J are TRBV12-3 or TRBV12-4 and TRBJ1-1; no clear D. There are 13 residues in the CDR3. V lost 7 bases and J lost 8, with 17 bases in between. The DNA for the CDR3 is TGTGCCAGCACAGACGAATTTCAGGAAGAAGCTTTCTTT. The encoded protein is CASTDEFQEEAFF.

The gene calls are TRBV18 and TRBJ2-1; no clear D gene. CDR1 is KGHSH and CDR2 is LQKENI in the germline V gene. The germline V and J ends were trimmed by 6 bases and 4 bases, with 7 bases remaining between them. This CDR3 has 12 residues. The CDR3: CASSLAYNEQFF. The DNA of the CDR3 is TGTGCCAGCTCTCTTGCTTACAATGAGCAGTTCTTC.

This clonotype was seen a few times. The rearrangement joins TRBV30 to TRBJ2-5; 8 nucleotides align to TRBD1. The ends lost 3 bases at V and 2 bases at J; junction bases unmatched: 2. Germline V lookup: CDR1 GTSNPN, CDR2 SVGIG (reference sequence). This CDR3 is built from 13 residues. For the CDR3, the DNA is TGTGCCTGGAGCAGGGGGCGTCAAGAGACCCAGTACTTC. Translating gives CAWSRGRQETQYF.

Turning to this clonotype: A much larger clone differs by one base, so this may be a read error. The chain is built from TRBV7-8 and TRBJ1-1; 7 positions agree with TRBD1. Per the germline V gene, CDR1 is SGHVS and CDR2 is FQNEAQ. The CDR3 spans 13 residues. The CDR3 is CVSSLGRQGGAFF. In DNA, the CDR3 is TGTGTCAGCAGCTTAGGGAGGCAGGGGGGGGCTTTCTTT.

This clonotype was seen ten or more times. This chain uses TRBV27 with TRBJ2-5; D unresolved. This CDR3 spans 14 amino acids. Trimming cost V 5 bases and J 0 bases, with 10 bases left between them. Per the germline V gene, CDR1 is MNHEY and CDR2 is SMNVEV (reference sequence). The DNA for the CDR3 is TGTGCCAGCAGTCCCTCTGCGGACCAAGAGACCCAGTACTTC. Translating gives CASSPSADQETQYF.

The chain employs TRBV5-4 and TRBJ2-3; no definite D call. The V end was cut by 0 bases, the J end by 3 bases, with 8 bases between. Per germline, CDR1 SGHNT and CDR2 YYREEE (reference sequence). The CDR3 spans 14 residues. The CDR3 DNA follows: TGTGCCAGCAGCTTGGTTTCAGCTACAGATACGCAGTATTTT. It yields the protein CASSLVSATDTQYF.

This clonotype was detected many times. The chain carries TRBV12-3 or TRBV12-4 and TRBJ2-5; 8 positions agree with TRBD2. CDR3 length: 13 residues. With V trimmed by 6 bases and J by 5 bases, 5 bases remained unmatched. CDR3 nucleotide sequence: TGTGCCAGCAGAGCGGGAGCGTACGAGACCCAGTACTTC. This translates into CASRAGAYETQYF.

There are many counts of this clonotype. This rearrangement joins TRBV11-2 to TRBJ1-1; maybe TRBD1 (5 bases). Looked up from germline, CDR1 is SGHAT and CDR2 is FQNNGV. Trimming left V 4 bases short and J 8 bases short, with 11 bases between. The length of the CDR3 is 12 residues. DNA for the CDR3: TGTGCCAGCAGCTCTTCTTACAGGGAAGCTTTCTTT. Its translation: CASSSSYREAFF.

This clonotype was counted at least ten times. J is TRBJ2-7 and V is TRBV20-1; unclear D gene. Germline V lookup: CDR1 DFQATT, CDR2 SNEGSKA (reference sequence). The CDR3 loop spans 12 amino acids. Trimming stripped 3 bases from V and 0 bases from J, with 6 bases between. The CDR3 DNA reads TGCAGTGCTAGTCCAACCTCCTACGAGCAGTACTTC. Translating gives CSASPTSYEQYF.

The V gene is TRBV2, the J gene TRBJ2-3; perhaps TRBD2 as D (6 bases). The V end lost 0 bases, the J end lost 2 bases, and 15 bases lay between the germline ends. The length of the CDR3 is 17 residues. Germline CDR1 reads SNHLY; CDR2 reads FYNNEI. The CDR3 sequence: CASSEALRGRSTDTQYF. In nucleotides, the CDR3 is TGTGCCAGCAGTGAAGCGCTTCGAGGGAGGTCCACAGATACGCAGTATTTT.

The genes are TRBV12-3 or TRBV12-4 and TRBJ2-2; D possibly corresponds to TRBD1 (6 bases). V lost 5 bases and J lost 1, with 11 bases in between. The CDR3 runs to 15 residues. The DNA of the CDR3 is TGTGCCAGCAGTATGAGGGGACAGAACACCGGGGAGCTGTTTTTT. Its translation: CASSMRGQNTGELFF.

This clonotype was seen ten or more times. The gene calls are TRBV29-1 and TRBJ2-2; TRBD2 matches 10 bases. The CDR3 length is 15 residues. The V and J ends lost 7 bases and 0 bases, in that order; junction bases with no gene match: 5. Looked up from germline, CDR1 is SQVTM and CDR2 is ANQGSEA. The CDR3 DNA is TGCAGCGCTCCGACTAGCGGGTCGAACACCGGGGAGCTGTTTTTT. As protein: CSAPTSGSNTGELFF.

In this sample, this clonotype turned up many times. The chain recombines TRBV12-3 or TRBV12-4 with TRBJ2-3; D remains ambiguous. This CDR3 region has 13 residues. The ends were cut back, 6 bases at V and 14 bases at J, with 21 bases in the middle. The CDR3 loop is CASSRIRFRLGYF. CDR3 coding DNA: TGTGCCAGCAGCCGCATACGATTTCGATTAGGGTATTTT.

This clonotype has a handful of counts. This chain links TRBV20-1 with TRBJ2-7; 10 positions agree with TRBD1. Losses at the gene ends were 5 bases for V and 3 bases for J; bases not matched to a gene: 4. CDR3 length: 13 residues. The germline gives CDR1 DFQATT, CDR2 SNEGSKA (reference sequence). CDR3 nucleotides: TGCAGTGCTTCCGGGACAGGGGACTACGAGCAGTACTTC. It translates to CSASGTGDYEQYF.

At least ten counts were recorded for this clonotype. The CDR3 DNA sequence: TGTGCCAGCAGCGAGGGGGCATATGGCTACACCTTC. It specifies CASSEGAYGYTF. The chain has TRBV6-1 and TRBJ1-2, with TRBD1 identical over 7 bases. The junction had 3 bases not matched to a gene; V was cut back by 6 bases and J by 5 bases. The CDR3 is 12 amino acids. Germline V gene sequence: CDR1 MNHNS, CDR2 SASEGT.

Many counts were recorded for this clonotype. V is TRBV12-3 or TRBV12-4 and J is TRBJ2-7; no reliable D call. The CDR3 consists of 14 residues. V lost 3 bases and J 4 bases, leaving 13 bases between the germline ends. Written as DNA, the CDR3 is TGTGCCAGCAGTTTGGCCCTTGGCCCTTACGAGCAGTACTTC. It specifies CASSLALGPYEQYF.

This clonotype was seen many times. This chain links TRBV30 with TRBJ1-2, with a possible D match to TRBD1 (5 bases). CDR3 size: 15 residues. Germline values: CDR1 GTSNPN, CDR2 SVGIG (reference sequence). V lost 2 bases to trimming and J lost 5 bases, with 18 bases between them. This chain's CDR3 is CAWSRQQPGPYGYTF. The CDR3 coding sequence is TGTGCCTGGAGTAGACAGCAACCAGGACCTTATGGCTACACCTTC.

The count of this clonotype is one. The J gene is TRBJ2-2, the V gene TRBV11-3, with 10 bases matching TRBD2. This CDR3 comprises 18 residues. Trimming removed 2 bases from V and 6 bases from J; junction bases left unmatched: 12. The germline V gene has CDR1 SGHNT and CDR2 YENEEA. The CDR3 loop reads CASSLRLLAGDLAGELFF. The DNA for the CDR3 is TGTGCCAGCAGCTTACGACTTCTAGCGGGAGATTTGGCCGGGGAGCTGTTTTTT.

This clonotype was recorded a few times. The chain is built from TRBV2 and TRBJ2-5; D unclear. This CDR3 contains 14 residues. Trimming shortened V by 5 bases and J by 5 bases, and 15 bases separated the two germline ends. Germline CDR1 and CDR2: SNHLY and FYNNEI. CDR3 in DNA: TGTGCCAGCAGTAGTGATTCTCAGAGGGAGACCCAGTACTTC. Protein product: CASSSDSQRETQYF.

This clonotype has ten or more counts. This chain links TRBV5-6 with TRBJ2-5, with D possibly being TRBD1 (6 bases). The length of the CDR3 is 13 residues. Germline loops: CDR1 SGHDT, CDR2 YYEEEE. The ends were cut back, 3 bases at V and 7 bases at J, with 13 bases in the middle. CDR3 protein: CASSWGPTGTQYF. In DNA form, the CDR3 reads TGTGCCAGCAGCTGGGGGCCTACGGGGACCCAGTACTTC.

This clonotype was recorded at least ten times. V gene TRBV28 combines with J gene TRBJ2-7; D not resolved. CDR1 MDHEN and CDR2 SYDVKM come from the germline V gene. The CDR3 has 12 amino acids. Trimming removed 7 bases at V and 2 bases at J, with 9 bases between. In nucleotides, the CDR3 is TGTGCCAGCAAGTCAGTGGCCTACGAGCAGTACTTC. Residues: CASKSVAYEQYF.

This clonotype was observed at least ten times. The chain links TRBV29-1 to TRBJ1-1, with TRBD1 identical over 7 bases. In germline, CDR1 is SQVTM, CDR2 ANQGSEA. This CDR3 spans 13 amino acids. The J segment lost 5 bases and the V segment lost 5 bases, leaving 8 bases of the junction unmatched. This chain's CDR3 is CSVRTGVGTEAFF. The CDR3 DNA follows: TGCAGCGTTCGTACAGGGGTGGGAACTGAAGCTTTCTTT.

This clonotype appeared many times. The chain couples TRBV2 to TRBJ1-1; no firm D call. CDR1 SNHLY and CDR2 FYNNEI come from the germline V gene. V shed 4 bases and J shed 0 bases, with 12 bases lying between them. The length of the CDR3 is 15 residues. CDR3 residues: CASSVEPSMNTEAFF. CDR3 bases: TGTGCCAGCAGTGTGGAGCCTTCCATGAACACTGAAGCTTTCTTT.

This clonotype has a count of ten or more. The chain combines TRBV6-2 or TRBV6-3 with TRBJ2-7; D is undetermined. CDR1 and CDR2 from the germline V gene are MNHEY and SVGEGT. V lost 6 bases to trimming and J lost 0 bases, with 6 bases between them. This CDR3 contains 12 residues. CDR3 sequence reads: CASSGPSYEQYF. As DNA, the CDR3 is TGTGCCAGCAGCGGCCCCTCCTACGAGCAGTACTTC.

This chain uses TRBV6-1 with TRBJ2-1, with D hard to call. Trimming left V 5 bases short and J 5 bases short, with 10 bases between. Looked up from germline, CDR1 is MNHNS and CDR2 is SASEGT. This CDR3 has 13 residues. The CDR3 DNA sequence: TGTGCCAGCAGTCGAGCGACCGACAATGAGCAGTTCTTC. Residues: CASSRATDNEQFF.

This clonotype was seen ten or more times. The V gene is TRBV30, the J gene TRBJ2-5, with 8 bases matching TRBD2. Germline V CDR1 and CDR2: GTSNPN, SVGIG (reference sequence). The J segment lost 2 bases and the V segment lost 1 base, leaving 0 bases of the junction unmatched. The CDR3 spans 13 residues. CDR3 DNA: TGTGCCTGGAGTGGACTAGCGCAAGAGACCCAGTACTTC. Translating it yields CAWSGLAQETQYF.

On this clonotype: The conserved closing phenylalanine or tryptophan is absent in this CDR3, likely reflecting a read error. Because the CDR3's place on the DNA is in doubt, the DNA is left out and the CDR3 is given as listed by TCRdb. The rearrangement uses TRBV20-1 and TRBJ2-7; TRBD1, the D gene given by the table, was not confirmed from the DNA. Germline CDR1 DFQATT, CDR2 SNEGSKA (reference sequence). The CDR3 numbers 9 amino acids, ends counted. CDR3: CSARGTTRT.

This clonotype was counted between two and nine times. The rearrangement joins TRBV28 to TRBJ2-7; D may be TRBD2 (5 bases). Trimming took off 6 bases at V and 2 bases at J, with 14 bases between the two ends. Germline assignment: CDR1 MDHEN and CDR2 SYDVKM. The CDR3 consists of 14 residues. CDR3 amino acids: CASRAGLDPYEQYF. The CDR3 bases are TGTGCCAGCAGGGCCGGACTGGACCCCTACGAGCAGTACTTC.

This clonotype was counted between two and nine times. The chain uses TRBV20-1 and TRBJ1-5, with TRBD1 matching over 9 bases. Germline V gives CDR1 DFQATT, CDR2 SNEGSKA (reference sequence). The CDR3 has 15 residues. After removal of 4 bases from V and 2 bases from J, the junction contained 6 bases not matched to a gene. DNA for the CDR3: TGCAGTGCTACGGACAGGGGAAGTGGCAATCAGCCCCAGCATTTT. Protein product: CSATDRGSGNQPQHF.